This TCR beta chain was identified during a study of T cell responses to AZD1222 COVID-19 vaccine. Overall study results and limits: Just a handful of AZD1222 recipients tested seropositive at baseline. In all cases, repertoires were sampled only after the peak T cell response.

With respect to this clone: What it recognizes is unknown.

Generated by immunoSEQ multiplex PCR, the TCRdb table keeps only in-frame clones and is missing some. The table has more than 95,000 clones, 89% seen once; the top ten hold around 1.5%. Germline values: CDR1 SEHNR, CDR2 FQNEAQ (reference sequence). This CDR3 is 14 amino acids long. V lost 4 bases, J lost 4 bases, and 11 bases lay in between. V and J are TRBV7-9 and TRBJ1-5; D ambiguous. The specimen was peripheral blood, collected on day 0 of AZD1222 vaccination. The sequence derives from an adult in good health. CDR3 nucleotides: TGTGCCAGCAGCTCTAGTATTGGGAATCAGCCCCAGCATTTT. Translated: CASSSSIGNQPQHF.